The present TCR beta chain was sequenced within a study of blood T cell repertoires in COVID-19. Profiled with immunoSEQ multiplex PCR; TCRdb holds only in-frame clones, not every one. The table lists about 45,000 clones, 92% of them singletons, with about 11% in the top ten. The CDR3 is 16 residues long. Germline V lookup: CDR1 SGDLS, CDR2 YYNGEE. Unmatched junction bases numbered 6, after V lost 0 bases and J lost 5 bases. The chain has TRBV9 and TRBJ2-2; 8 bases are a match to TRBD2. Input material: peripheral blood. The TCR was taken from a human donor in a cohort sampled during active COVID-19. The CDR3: CASSVAGTRPTGELFF. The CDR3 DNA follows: TGTGCCAGCAGCGTAGCCGGGACTAGACCGACCGGGGAGCTGTTTTTT.